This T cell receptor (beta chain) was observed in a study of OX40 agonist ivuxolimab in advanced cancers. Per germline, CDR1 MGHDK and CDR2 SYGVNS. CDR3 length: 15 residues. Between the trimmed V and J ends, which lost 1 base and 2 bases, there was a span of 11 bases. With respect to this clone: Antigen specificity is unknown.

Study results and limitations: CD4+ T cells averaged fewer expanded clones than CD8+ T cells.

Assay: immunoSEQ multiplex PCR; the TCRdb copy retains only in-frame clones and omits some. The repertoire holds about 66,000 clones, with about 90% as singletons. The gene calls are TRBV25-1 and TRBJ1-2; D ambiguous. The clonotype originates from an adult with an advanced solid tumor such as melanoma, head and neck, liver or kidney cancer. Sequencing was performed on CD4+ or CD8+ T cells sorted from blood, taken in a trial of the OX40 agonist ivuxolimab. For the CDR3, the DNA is TGTGCCAGCAGTGAATCGCCTCACTCAAACTATGGCTACACCTTC. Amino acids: CASSESPHSNYGYTF.